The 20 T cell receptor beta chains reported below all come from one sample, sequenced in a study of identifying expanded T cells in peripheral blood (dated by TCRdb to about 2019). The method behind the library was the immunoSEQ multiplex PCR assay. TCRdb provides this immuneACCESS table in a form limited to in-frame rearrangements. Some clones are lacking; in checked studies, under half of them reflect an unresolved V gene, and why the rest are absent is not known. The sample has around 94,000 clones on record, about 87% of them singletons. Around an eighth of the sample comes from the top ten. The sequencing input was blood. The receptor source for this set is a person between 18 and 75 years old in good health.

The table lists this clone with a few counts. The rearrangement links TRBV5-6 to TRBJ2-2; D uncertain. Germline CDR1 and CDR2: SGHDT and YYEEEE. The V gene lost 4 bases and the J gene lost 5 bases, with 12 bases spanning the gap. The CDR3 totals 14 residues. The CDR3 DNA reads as TGTGCCAGCAGCCCTCCGGTGGGGACCGGGGAGCTGTTTTTT. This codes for CASSPPVGTGELFF.

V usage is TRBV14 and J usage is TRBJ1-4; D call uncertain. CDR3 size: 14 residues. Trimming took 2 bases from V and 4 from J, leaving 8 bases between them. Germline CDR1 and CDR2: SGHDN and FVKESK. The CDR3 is CASSQNGGNEKLFF. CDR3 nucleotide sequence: TGTGCCAGCAGCCAAAATGGTGGTAATGAAAAACTGTTTTTT.

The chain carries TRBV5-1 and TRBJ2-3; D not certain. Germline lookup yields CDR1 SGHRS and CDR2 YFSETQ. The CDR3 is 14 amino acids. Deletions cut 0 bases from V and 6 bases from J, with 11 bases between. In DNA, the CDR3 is TGCGCCAGCAGCTTGGGGGGTACCCGGGATACGCAGTATTTT. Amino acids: CASSLGGTRDTQYF.

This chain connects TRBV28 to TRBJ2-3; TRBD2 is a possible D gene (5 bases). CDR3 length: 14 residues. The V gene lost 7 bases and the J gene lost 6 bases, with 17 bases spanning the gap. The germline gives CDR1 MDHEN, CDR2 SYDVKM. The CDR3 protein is CASKRLTGVDTQYF. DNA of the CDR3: TGTGCCAGCAAAAGGCTGACCGGGGTGGATACGCAGTATTTT. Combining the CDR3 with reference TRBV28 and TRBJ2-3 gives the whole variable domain DVKVTQSSRYLVKRTGEKVFLECVQDMDHENMFWYRQDPGLGLRLIYFSYDVKMKEKGDIPEGYSVSREKKERFSLILESASTNQTSMYLCASKRLTGVDTQYFGPGTRLTVL.

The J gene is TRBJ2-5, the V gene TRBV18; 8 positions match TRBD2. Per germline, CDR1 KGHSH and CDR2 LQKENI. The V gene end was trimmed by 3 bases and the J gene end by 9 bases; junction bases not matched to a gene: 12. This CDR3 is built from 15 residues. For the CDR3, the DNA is TGTGCCAGCTCACCTCCAAGCGGGACTAGTTTGGCCCAGTACTTC. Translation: CASSPPSGTSLAQYF.

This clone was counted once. This CDR3 is CASGRQGNQPQHF. CDR3 DNA: TGTGCCAGCGGGAGACAGGGCAATCAGCCCCAGCATTTT. The rearrangement joins TRBV9 to TRBJ1-5; maybe TRBD1 (6 bases). Looked up from germline, CDR1 is SGDLS and CDR2 is YYNGEE. The ends were cut back, 7 bases at V and 2 bases at J, with 10 bases in the middle. This CDR3 region has 13 residues.

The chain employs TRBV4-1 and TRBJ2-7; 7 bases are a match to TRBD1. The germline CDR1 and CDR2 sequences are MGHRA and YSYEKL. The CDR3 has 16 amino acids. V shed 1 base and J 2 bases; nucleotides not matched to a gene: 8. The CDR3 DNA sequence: TGCGCCAGCAGCCAAGCATACAGGGGCGACACCTACGAGCAGTACTTC. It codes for CASSQAYRGDTYEQYF.

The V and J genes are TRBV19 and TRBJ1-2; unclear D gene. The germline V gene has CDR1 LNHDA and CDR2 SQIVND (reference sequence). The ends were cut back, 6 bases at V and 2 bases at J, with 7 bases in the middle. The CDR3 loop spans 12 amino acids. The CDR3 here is CASSGSNYGYTF. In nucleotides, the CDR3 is TGTGCCAGTAGCGGGAGCAACTATGGCTACACCTTC.

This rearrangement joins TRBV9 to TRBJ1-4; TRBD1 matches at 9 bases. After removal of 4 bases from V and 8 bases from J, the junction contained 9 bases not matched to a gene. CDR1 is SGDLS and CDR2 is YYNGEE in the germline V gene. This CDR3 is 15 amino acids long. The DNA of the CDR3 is TGTGCCAGCAGCAGACCGGGACAGGGCGCCGAAAAACTGTTTTTT. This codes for CASSRPGQGAEKLFF.

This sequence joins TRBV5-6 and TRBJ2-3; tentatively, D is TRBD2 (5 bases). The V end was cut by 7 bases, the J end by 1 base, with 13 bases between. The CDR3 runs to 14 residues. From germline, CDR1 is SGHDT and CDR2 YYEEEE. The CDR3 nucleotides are TGTGCCAGCCCTGAGGAGGAGGGCACAGATACGCAGTATTTT. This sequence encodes CASPEEEGTDTQYF.

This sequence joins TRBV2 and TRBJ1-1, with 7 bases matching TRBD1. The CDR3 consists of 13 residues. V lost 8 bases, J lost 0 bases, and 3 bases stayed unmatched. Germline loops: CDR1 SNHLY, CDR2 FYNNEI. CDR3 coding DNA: TGTGCCAGCGGGGACAGAGTGAACACTGAAGCTTTCTTT. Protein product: CASGDRVNTEAFF.

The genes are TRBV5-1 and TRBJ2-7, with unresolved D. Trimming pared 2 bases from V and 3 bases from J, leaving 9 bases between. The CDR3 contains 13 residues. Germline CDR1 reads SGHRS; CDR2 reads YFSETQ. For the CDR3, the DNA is TGCGCCAGCAGCTTTTCTCTGGGCTACGAGCAGTACTTC. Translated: CASSFSLGYEQYF.

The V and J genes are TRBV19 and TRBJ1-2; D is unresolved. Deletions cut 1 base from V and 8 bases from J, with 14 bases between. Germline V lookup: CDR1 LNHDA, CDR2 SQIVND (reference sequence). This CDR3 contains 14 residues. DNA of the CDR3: TGTGCCAGTAGTATAGTAGGCAGCCAGTTGGGCTACACCTTC. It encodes CASSIVGSQLGYTF.

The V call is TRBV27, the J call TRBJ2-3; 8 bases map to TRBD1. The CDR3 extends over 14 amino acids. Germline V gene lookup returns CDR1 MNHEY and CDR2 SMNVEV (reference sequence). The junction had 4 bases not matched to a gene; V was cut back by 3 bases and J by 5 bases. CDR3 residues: CASSFQGAGDTQYF. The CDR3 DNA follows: TGTGCCAGCAGTTTTCAGGGGGCCGGAGATACGCAGTATTTT.

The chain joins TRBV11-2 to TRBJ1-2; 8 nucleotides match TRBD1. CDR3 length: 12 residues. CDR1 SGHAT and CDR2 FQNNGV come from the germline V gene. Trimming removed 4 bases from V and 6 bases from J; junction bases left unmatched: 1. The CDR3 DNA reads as TGTGCCAGCAGCTCACAGGGGGATGGCTACACCTTC. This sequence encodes CASSSQGDGYTF.

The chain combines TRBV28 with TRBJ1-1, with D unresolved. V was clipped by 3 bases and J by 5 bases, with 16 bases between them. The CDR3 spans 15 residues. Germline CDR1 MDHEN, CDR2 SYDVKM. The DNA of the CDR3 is TGTGCCAGCAGTTTGGGATCGGGGTTCCGGACTGAAGCTTTCTTT. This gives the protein CASSLGSGFRTEAFF.

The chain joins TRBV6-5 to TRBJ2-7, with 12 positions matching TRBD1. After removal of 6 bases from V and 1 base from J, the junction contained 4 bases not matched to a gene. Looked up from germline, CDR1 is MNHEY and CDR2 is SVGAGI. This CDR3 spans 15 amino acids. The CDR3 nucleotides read TGTGCCAGCAGACCGGGACAGGGGGCTTCCTACGAGCAGTACTTC. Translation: CASRPGQGASYEQYF.

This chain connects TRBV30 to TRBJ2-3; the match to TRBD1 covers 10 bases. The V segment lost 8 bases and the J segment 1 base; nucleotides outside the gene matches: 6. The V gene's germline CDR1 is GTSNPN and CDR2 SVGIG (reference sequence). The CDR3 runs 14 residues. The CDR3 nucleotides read TGTGCCACCACGACAGGGGGCCGCACAGATACGCAGTATTTT. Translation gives CATTTGGRTDTQYF.

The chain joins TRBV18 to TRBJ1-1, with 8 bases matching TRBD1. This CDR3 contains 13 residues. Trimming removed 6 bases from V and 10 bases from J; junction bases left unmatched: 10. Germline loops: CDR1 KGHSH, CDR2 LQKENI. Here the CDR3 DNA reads TGTGCCAGCTCGCCGACGACAGGGGAGCTAGCTTTCTTT. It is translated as CASSPTTGELAFF.

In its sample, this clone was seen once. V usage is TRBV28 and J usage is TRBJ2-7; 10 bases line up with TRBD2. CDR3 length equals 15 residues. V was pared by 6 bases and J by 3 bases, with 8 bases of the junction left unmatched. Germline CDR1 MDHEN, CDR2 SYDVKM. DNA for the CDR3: TGTGCCAGCAGCTCGATCGGACTAGCGGACTACGAGCAGTACTTC. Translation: CASSSIGLADYEQYF.